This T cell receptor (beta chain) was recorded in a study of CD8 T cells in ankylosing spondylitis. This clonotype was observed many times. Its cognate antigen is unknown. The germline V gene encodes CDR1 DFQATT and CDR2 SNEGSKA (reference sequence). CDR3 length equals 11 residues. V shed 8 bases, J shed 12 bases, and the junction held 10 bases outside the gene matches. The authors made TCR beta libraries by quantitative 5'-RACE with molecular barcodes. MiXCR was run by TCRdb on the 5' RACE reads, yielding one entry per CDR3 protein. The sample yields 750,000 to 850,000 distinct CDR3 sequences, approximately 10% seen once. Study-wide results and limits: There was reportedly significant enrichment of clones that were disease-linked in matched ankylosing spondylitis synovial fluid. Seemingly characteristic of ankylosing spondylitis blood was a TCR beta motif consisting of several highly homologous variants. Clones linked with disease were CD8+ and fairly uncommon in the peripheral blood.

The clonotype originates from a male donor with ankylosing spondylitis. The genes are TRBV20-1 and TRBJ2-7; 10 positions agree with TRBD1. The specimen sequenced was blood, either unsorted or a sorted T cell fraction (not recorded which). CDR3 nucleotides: TGCAGTTGGACAGGGGGGGATGGGGCGTACTTC. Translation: CSWTGGDGAYF.